This TCR beta chain was documented in a study of blood T cell repertoires in COVID-19. Study-wide background: COVID-19 samples, acute and convalescent, were from the United States, Italy and Spain. From T cells, B-cell-depleted T cells, or PBMCs came the material, which was cDNA or gDNA.

Authors' methods: Amplifying reference gene primers gave estimates of nucleated cell counts. Using immunoSEQ multiplex PCR, the repertoire was profiled, and TCRdb retains in-frame clones only, with some absent. D and trimming were read from the DNA, whereas the V and J calls and clone size are those reported in that table. Of thousands of clones in the sample, roughly 83% were seen once. CDR3 size: 16 residues. Germline CDR1 reads LGHNA; CDR2 reads YNFKEQ. V gave up 2 bases and J gave up 3 bases; unmatched junction bases: 6. The chain carries TRBV4-2 and TRBJ2-1; 8 bases agree with TRBD2. The sample taken for sequencing was peripheral blood. The clonotype originates from a human donor with active COVID-19. The donor label of this sample is uncertain. The CDR3, as DNA: TGTGCCAGCAGCCAAATACTAGCGGAGTACTACAATGAGCAGTTCTTC. This sequence encodes CASSQILAEYYNEQFF.